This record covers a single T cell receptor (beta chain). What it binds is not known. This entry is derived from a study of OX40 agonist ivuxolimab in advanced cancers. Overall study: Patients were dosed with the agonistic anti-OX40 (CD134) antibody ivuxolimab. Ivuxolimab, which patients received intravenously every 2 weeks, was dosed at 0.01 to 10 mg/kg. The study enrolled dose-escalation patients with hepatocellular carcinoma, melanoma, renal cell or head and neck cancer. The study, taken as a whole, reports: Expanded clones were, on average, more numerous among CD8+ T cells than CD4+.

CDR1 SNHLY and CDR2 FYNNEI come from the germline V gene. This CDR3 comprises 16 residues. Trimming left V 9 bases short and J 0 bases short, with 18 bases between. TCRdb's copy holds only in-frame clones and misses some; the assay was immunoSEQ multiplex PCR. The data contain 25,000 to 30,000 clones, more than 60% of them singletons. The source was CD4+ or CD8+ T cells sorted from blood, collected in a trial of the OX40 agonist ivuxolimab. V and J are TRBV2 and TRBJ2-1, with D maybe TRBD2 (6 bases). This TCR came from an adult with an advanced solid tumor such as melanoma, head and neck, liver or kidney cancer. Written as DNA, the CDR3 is TGTGCCAGTAAAACCTGGGCGGGGAGCTCCTACAATGAGCAGTTCTTC. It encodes CASKTWAGSSYNEQFF.